Below, 2 T cell receptor beta chains from the same sample are listed, as sequenced in a study of chemoradiotherapy in HPV16-positive cancers. Measured with immunoSEQ multiplex PCR; TCRdb has only the in-frame clones, and not every one. The sample lists 17,000 or so clones; 90% were seen once. Sequencing used blood, obtained from a patient who underwent chemoradiotherapy. The receptors were gathered from a human donor with HPV-associated anogenital cancer.

The chain uses TRBV27 and TRBJ1-2; D remains unclear. The CDR3 is 15 amino acids. V was clipped by 3 bases and J by 2 bases, with 13 bases between them. Per germline, CDR1 MNHEY and CDR2 SMNVEV (reference sequence). The CDR3 DNA sequence: TGTGCCAGCAGTTTTCTCGGGCGGAGAAACTATGGCTACACCTTC. This sequence encodes CASSFLGRRNYGYTF.

The chain combines TRBV4-2 with TRBJ2-2; the D is unclear. CDR3 length: 15 amino acids. The germline V gene encodes CDR1 LGHNA and CDR2 YNFKEQ. V lost 0 bases, J lost 4 bases, and 9 bases lay in between. The CDR3 sequence is CASSQDLRGTGELFF. In DNA, the CDR3 is TGTGCCAGCAGCCAAGATCTGCGCGGCACCGGGGAGCTGTTTTTT.